One and the same sample provided the 21 T cell receptor beta chains below, sequenced in a study of a mutant IDH1 vaccine in newly diagnosed glioma. Specified time point: week 35, safety follow-up. A single vaccine dose contained 300 ug of mutant IDH1 20-mer peptide, and topical imiquimod was used with it. Profiled with immunoSEQ multiplex PCR; TCRdb holds only in-frame clones, not every one. The sample consists of about 69,000 clones, 85% to 90% of them appearing once. Their cognate antigens are unknown. The sample was PBMCs, taken from a glioma patient whose treatment included an IDH1 peptide vaccine. Receptors originate from a man aged 25 to 40 with glioma.

The chain links TRBV7-9 to TRBJ2-7; D uncertain. Per the germline V gene, CDR1 is SEHNR and CDR2 is FQNEAQ (reference sequence). Trimming took off 5 bases at V and 1 base at J, with 12 bases between the two ends. This CDR3 spans 14 amino acids. The DNA of the CDR3 is TGTGCCAGCAGCCCCCATCACCTTTCCTACGAGCAGTACTTC. This encodes CASSPHHLSYEQYF.

The J gene is TRBJ1-2, the V gene TRBV6-1; 11 nucleotides line up with TRBD1. V shed 2 bases and J 5 bases; nucleotides not matched to a gene: 4. Per germline, CDR1 MNHNS and CDR2 SASEGT. The CDR3 has 15 residues. The DNA of the CDR3 is TGTGCCAGCAGTGAATGGGACAGGGGGTTATATGGCTACACCTTC. Amino acid sequence: CASSEWDRGLYGYTF.

The chain has TRBV28 and TRBJ2-7; D gene ambiguous. Trimming cost V 0 bases and J 3 bases, with 3 bases left between them. Per germline, CDR1 MDHEN and CDR2 SYDVKM. The CDR3 runs 12 residues. The CDR3 region has the DNA TGTGCCAGCAGTTTATGGGGCTACGAGCAGTACTTC. This sequence encodes CASSLWGYEQYF.

This chain connects TRBV6-1 to TRBJ1-2, with D possibly TRBD1 on 6 matching bases. This CDR3 is built from 14 residues. V lost 8 bases to trimming and J lost 2 bases, with 15 bases between them. Germline V CDR1 and CDR2: MNHNS, SASEGT. Here the CDR3 reads CASAPDSRNYGYTF. Here the CDR3 DNA reads TGTGCCAGCGCCCCGGACAGCCGGAACTATGGCTACACCTTC.

J is TRBJ1-1 and V is TRBV2; TRBD1 aligns across 7 bases. Germline CDR1 is SNHLY and CDR2 is FYNNEI. Losses at the gene ends were 2 bases for V and 0 bases for J; bases not matched to a gene: 6. The CDR3 spans 16 residues. CDR3 in DNA: TGTGCCAGCAGTGAATCACCGGGACAGCTGAACACTGAAGCTTTCTTT. This sequence encodes CASSESPGQLNTEAFF. Based on the CDR3 plus reference TRBV2 and TRBJ1-1, the full variable domain is EPEVTQTPSHQVTQMGQEVILRCVPISNHLYFYWYRQILGQKVEFLVSFYNNEISEKSEIFDDQFSVERPDGSNFTLKIRSTKLEDSAMYFCASSESPGQLNTEAFFGQGTRLTVV.

The CDR3 DNA is TGTGCCAGCAGCCGCCGACAGGGCACCTACGAGCAGTACTTC. Its protein is CASSRRQGTYEQYF. The chain combines TRBV7-6 with TRBJ2-7; 7 bases line up with TRBD1. The CDR3 contains 14 residues. CDR1 is SGHVS and CDR2 is FNYEAQ in the germline V gene. Trimming took 5 bases from V and 2 from J; bases not matched to a gene: 6.

The chain carries TRBV9 and TRBJ2-6, with D unresolved. There are 16 residues in the CDR3. Trimming took 3 bases from V and 2 from J, leaving 12 bases between them. Per the germline V gene, CDR1 is SGDLS and CDR2 is YYNGEE. In DNA, the CDR3 is TGTGCCAGCAGCGCGCCCATAGGGCCTGGGGCCAACGTCCTGACTTTC. Translation gives CASSAPIGPGANVLTF.

This rearrangement joins TRBV15 to TRBJ2-7; D is perhaps TRBD1 (5 bases). Germline-derived CDR1 and CDR2 are LNHNV and YYDKDF (reference sequence). The CDR3 is made up of 17 amino acids. The V gene lost 0 bases and the J gene lost 0 bases, with 15 bases spanning the gap. CDR3 in DNA: TGTGCCACCAGCAGAGATAATGGGGCACAGAGCTCCTACGAGCAGTACTTC. Amino acids: CATSRDNGAQSSYEQYF.

The genes are TRBV7-8 and TRBJ2-1; D is possibly TRBD1 (5 bases). V dropped 1 base and J dropped 12 bases, with 10 bases sitting between them. There are 12 residues in the CDR3. Germline CDR1 and CDR2: SGHVS and FQNEAQ. CDR3: CASSLEGLAQFF. The CDR3 coding sequence is TGTGCCAGCAGCTTAGAGGGGCTGGCGCAGTTCTTC. Using reference TRBV7-8 and TRBJ2-1 for the parts outside the CDR3, the full variable domain is GAGVSQSPRYKVAKRGQDVALRCDPISGHVSLFWYQQALGQGPEFLTYFQNEAQLDKSGLPSDRFFAERPEGSVSTLKIQRTQQEDSAVYLCASSLEGLAQFFGPGTRLTVL.

This clone has only a few counts. The chain recombines TRBV5-6 with TRBJ2-1, with TRBD2 identical over 10 bases. Looked up from germline, CDR1 is SGHDT and CDR2 is YYEEEE. The trim removed 2 bases at V and 5 bases at J, leaving 7 bases unmatched. CDR3 size: 16 residues. The CDR3 bases are TGTGCCAGCAGCTTTTTTCAGCGGGAGGGTAACAATGAGCAGTTCTTC. It encodes CASSFFQREGNNEQFF.

The chain links TRBV27 to TRBJ2-5; 12 positions agree with TRBD1. The J call may not be correct, given that the DNA end is closer to TRBJ2-7. CDR1 is MNHEY, CDR2 SMNVEV, per germline (reference sequence). The length of the CDR3 is 19 residues. The CDR3 DNA reads as TGTGCCAGCAGTTATAGAACACCCGGGACAGGGGGCGCGACCTACGAGCAGTACTTC. Translated, it gives CASSYRTPGTGGATYEQYF.

V usage is TRBV5-1 and J usage is TRBJ2-2, with TRBD1 matching over 8 bases. The CDR3 runs 16 residues. J was trimmed by 3 bases and V by 4 bases; bases with no gene match: 8. CDR1 and CDR2 from the germline V gene are SGHRS and YFSETQ. CDR3 DNA sequence: TGCGCCAGCAGCACCGCAGGGGGCCCTGACACCGGGGAGCTGTTTTTT. Translation gives CASSTAGGPDTGELFF.

The chain couples TRBV28 to TRBJ2-7; 7 bases align to TRBD1. V lost 5 bases and J lost 5; bases outside the gene matches: 9. Germline CDR1 is MDHEN and CDR2 is SYDVKM. CDR3 length: 14 residues. The CDR3 nucleotides read TGTGCCAGCAGTCCGCCGTACAGGGGAGACGAGCAGTACTTC. Translation: CASSPPYRGDEQYF.

The chain recombines TRBV6-6 with TRBJ1-6; no clear D. This CDR3 has 14 amino acids. CDR1 is MNHNY and CDR2 is SVGAGI in the germline V gene (reference sequence). V was clipped by 7 bases and J by 0 bases, with 7 bases between them. The CDR3 here is CASTSISYNSPLHF. In nucleotides, the CDR3 is TGTGCCAGCACTTCCATCTCCTATAATTCACCCCTCCACTTT.

This chain uses TRBV5-1 with TRBJ2-7; a possible D gene is TRBD2 (5 bases). Trimming shortened V by 4 bases and J by 6 bases, and 17 bases separated the two germline ends. Germline-derived CDR1 and CDR2 are SGHRS and YFSETQ. The CDR3 is 14 residues long. CDR3 protein: CASSREWLSGEQYF. CDR3 nucleotides: TGCGCCAGCAGCCGGGAATGGCTCTCAGGCGAGCAGTACTTC.

This chain links TRBV7-6 with TRBJ2-1; D gene uncertain. The V end lost 1 base, the J end lost 1 base, and 5 bases lay between the germline ends. Germline V gene data show CDR1 as SGHVS and CDR2 as FNYEAQ. This CDR3 contains 14 residues. This CDR3 reads CASSLVQSYNEQFF. CDR3 nucleotides: TGTGCCAGCAGCTTAGTTCAATCCTACAATGAGCAGTTCTTC. Using reference TRBV7-6 and TRBJ2-1 for the parts outside the CDR3, the full variable domain is GAGVSQSPRYKVTKRGQDVALRCDPISGHVSLYWYRQALGQGPEFLTYFNYEAQQDKSGLPNDRFSAERPEGSISTLTIQRTEQRDSAMYRCASSLVQSYNEQFFGPGTRLTVL.

The chain recombines TRBV7-8 with TRBJ1-1, with D maybe TRBD1 (6 bases). The CDR3 length is 17 residues. V was trimmed by 5 bases and J by 3 bases, leaving 22 bases between them. Germline V gene data show CDR1 as SGHVS and CDR2 as FQNEAQ. For the CDR3, the DNA is TGTGCCAGCAGCGGACTTAAGAACAGGGTTGTTGACACTGAAGCTTTCTTT. As protein: CASSGLKNRVVDTEAFF.

V gene TRBV18 combines with J gene TRBJ2-5; the D call may be TRBD1 or TRBD2 (5 bases each). This CDR3 has 14 residues. V lost 6 bases to trimming and J lost 1 base, with 12 bases between them. CDR1 and CDR2 from the germline V gene are KGHSH and LQKENI. Here the CDR3 reads CASSDRDGQETQYF. The CDR3 DNA reads as TGTGCCAGCTCGGACCGGGACGGCCAAGAGACCCAGTACTTC.

Details on this clone: One end of the junction varies from germline; a read error may be responsible. The chain couples TRBV28 to TRBJ1-4; D is perhaps TRBD1 (6 bases). The CDR3 spans 15 residues. CDR1 is MDHEN, CDR2 SYDVKM, per germline. CDR3 protein: CASRLGGTTNEKLFF. The CDR3 DNA reads as TGTGCCAGCAGATTAGGTGGGACAACGAATGAAAAACTGTTTTTT.

The gene calls are TRBV28 and TRBJ2-1, with TRBD2 identical over 9 bases. The germline gives CDR1 MDHEN, CDR2 SYDVKM. The CDR3 runs 15 residues. After removal of 8 bases from V and 7 bases from J, the junction contained 12 bases not matched to a gene. CDR3 nucleotides: TGTGCCAGCTCCCGTCCTAGCGGGGCCTTGAATGAGCAGTTCTTC. Residues: CASSRPSGALNEQFF. The complete variable domain, with remaining parts taken from reference TRBV28 and TRBJ2-1, reads DVKVTQSSRYLVKRTGEKVFLECVQDMDHENMFWYRQDPGLGLRLIYFSYDVKMKEKGDIPEGYSVSREKKERFSLILESASTNQTSMYLCASSRPSGALNEQFFGPGTRLTVL.

This clone was counted a few times. V and J are TRBV30 and TRBJ1-1; TRBD1 agrees at 10 bases. With 4 bases clipped from V and 11 bases from J, the junction kept 13 bases outside the gene matches. The germline CDR1 and CDR2 sequences are GTSNPN and SVGIG (reference sequence). There are 14 residues in the CDR3. As DNA, the CDR3 is TGTGCCTGGAACGGGGGGACAGGGGACGTCTCGGCTTTCTTT. This sequence encodes CAWNGGTGDVSAFF.